The 10 T cell receptor beta chains below were found in one sample sequenced in a study of T cell repertoires in cytomegalovirus infection. Using its own MiXCR run on the reads, TCRdb lists one record per CDR3 protein. The sample consists of some 900,000 distinct CDR3 sequences, around a third of them appearing once. Antigens of these TCRs are unknown. The sample was cultured CD8+ T cells from PBMCs, taken from culture after CMV antigen stimulation. The receptors were sampled from a human donor in good health (CMV status not recorded). Some clones in this sample may be carry-over from other donors' samples.

Notes on this clonotype: A junction end diverges from the germline sequence, so it may reflect a read error. V and J are TRBV6-1 and TRBJ2-7; no clear D gene. From germline, CDR1 is MNHNS and CDR2 SASEGT. CDR3 length: 12 amino acids. CDR3 coding DNA: TGTGCCTGCAGACCTCCACCCTACGAGCAGTACTTC. Translating gives CACRPPPYEQYF.

This clonotype was detected only a few times. The rearrangement links TRBV7-6 to TRBJ2-5, with D unclear. From germline, CDR1 is SGHVS and CDR2 FNYEAQ. V lost 10 bases to trimming and J lost 2 bases, with 5 bases between them. The CDR3 extends over 10 amino acids. CDR3 sequence reads: CATRQETQYF. In DNA, the CDR3 is TGTGCCACCAGACAAGAGACCCAGTACTTC.

Notes on this clonotype: At one of its ends the junction is not consistent with the germline gene, which may arise from a read error. CDR3 in amino acids: CDTSDLGSGDNNEQFF. The CDR3 coding sequence is TGTGACACCAGTGATTTAGGTAGCGGGGATAACAATGAGCAGTTCTTC. The V call is TRBV24-1, the J call TRBJ2-1, with TRBD2 matching over 8 bases. CDR3 length equals 16 residues. Germline V gene lookup returns CDR1 KGHDR and CDR2 SFDVKD.

This clonotype came up a few times. This rearrangement joins TRBV29-1 to TRBJ2-3; the D gene is possibly TRBD2 (5 bases). Germline V gene data show CDR1 as SQVTM and CDR2 as ANQGSEA. The CDR3 is 15 amino acids. The ends were cut back, 2 bases at V and 2 bases at J, with 14 bases in the middle. The chain's CDR3 is CSVEWPSKITDTQYF. The CDR3 nucleotides are TGCAGCGTTGAATGGCCTAGCAAGATCACAGATACGCAGTATTTT.

The genes are TRBV28 and TRBJ1-2, with 9 bases matching TRBD1. The CDR3 has 15 amino acids. V shed 7 bases, J shed 7 bases, and the junction held 13 bases outside the gene matches. Germline loops: CDR1 MDHEN, CDR2 SYDVKM. Here the CDR3 reads CASTLPRDRASGYTF. CDR3 coding DNA: TGTGCCAGCACCCTACCCCGGGACAGGGCTTCTGGCTACACCTTC.

This rearrangement joins TRBV28 to TRBJ2-1; TRBD1 matches at 7 bases. The CDR3 is 15 amino acids. J was trimmed by 10 bases and V by 1 base; bases with no gene match: 10. Germline values: CDR1 MDHEN, CDR2 SYDVKM. CDR3 nucleotides: TGTGCCAGCAGTTTATTAATCTTCGGACAGGCGGAGCAGTTCTTC. Translated, it gives CASSLLIFGQAEQFF. The full variable domain, completed using reference TRBV28 and TRBJ2-1, is DVKVTQSSRYLVKRTGEKVFLECVQDMDHENMFWYRQDPGLGLRLIYFSYDVKMKEKGDIPEGYSVSREKKERFSLILESASTNQTSMYLCASSLLIFGQAEQFFGPGTRLTVL.

This clonotype was seen more than once but under ten times. J is TRBJ2-1 and V is TRBV19, with a possible D match to TRBD2 (5 bases). Trimming removed 4 bases from V and 7 bases from J, with 14 bases in between. The CDR3 runs to 14 residues. Germline V gene data show CDR1 as LNHDA and CDR2 as SQIVND (reference sequence). The CDR3 DNA is TGTGCCAGTAGTAGAGGGCAGCCGGATAATGAGCAGTTCTTC. As protein: CASSRGQPDNEQFF.

This clonotype has more than one count but fewer than ten. The V and J genes are TRBV28 and TRBJ2-3; 9 nucleotides match TRBD1. Per germline, CDR1 MDHEN and CDR2 SYDVKM. The ends lost 5 bases at V and 5 bases at J; junction bases unmatched: 8. The length of the CDR3 is 15 residues. This CDR3 is CASSRTGGGGDTQYF. The CDR3, as DNA: TGTGCCAGCAGTCGCACAGGGGGCGGTGGAGATACGCAGTATTTT.

The gene calls are TRBV27 and TRBJ2-7; D might be TRBD1 or TRBD2, each matching 7 bases. Germline CDR1 and CDR2: MNHEY and SMNVEV (reference sequence). The germline V and J ends were trimmed by 3 bases and 5 bases, with 14 bases remaining between them. CDR3 size: 14 residues. This chain's CDR3 is CASSLGGGINEQYV. In DNA form, the CDR3 reads TGTGCCAGCAGTTTGGGAGGGGGCATTAACGAGCAGTACGTC.

The V and J genes are TRBV6-5 and TRBJ2-1, with a weak D call TRBD2 (6 bases). The CDR3 extends over 14 amino acids. In germline, CDR1 is MNHEY, CDR2 SVGAGI. V was cut by 2 bases and J by 7 bases, with 12 bases left in between. The CDR3 DNA sequence: TGTGCCAGCAGTTACCCGGGGGACCTAAATGAGCAGTTCTTC. Its protein is CASSYPGDLNEQFF.